These T cell receptor beta chains were read from a single sample in a study of CD8 T cells in Susac syndrome. MiXCR, run by TCRdb on the immunoSEQ multiplex PCR reads, gives a single entry per CDR3 protein. The sample shows about 60,000 distinct CDR3 sequences, over 85% of them seen only once. Specimen: CD8+ T cells from PBMCs. All receptors derive from a human donor in good health. Each CDR3 is given with its conserved first and last residue. The D gene is left open where the match is weak. Rows may omit the clone size; those that give it use once, few, many or a size class.

TGTGCCAGCAGTTCTGCCTGGGAGGGGACCCAGTACTTC,CASSSAWEGTQYF,TRBD2,once,13,TRBV6-6,TRBJ2-5
TGTGCCAGCAGCGTAGATTACAGGGGCAATCAGGCGCAGCATTTT,CASSVDYRGNQAQHF,TRBD1,NA,15,TRBV9,TRBJ1-5
TGCGCCAGCAGCCAAGAAGGTTCGGATCAGCCCCAGCATTTT,CASSQEGSDQPQHF,NA,NA,14,TRBV4-1,TRBJ1-5
TGTGCCAGCAGCACGGGACTAGCGGGCTACAATGAGCAGTTCTTC,CASSTGLAGYNEQFF,TRBD2,few,15,TRBV7-2,TRBJ2-1
TGTGCCAGCAGTGATTCCGGGCCTCAGCAGTTCTTC,CASSDSGPQQFF,NA,NA,12,TRBV6-1,TRBJ2-1
TGCGCCAGCAGCCAAGAGAGAACAGCCTACAATGAGCAGTTCTTC,CASSQERTAYNEQFF,NA,NA,15,TRBV4-1,TRBJ2-1
TGTGCCAGCAGCCAACAGGGGAGCTCCTACAATGAGCAGTTCTTC,CASSQQGSSYNEQFF,TRBD1,NA,15,TRBV5-4,TRBJ2-1
TGTGCCATCAGGGGACCTGGACTAGCGTCCCACAATGAGCAGTTCTTC,CAIRGPGLASHNEQFF,TRBD2,NA,16,TRBV10-3,TRBJ2-1
TGTGCCAGCACGCTACTAGAAGGACAGGGGGTTACCCTCTCTGGGGCCAACGTCCTGACTTTC,CASTLLEGQGVTLSGANVLTF,TRBD1,NA,21,TRBV12-3/TRBV12-4,TRBJ2-6
TGTGCCACCAGCAGCGGACAAAACTTGGAGACCCAGTACTTC,CATSSGQNLETQYF,NA,NA,14,TRBV15,TRBJ2-5
TGTGCCAGCAGTCCTAGGGCCATGACTCCGGCAGAGACCCAGTACTTC,CASSPRAMTPAETQYF,NA,NA,16,TRBV27,TRBJ2-5
TGTGCCAGCAGCCAAGTAAGACTAGACGATACGCAGTATTTT,CASSQVRLDDTQYF,NA,NA,14,TRBV3-1,TRBJ2-3
TGTGCCAGCAGCTTAAGTGGGGGGCTGTACAATGAGCAGTTCTTC,CASSLSGGLYNEQFF,NA,few,15,TRBV7-3,TRBJ2-1
TGTGCCAGCAGGAAAACAGGGATGTCCTACGAGCAGTACTTC,CASRKTGMSYEQYF,NA,NA,14,TRBV28,TRBJ2-7
TGCAGCGCCTGGGGACGCCACGACTACTCCTACGAGCAGTACTTC,CSAWGRHDYSYEQYF,NA,once,15,TRBV29-1,TRBJ2-7
TGCGCCAGCAGCTTGGCTCAGGCCATATACAATGAGCAGTTCTTC,CASSLAQAIYNEQFF,NA,NA,15,TRBV5-1,TRBJ2-1
TGTGCCAGCAGTGATACAGGGAATGAAGCTTTCTTT,CASSDTGNEAFF,NA,NA,12,TRBV27,TRBJ1-1
TGTGCCAGCAGACCCGGGACAGGGTCTAGAGCCCTCGAGCAGTACTTC,CASRPGTGSRALEQYF,TRBD1,NA,16,TRBV2,TRBJ2-7
TGTGCTAGTGGTCAAGACACCGGGATTCGCTCCTACAATGAGCAGTTCTTC,CASGQDTGIRSYNEQFF,NA,NA,17,TRBV12-5,TRBJ2-1
TGTGCCAGCAGTGTTACTAGTTGGGAGACCCAGTACTTC,CASSVTSWETQYF,NA,NA,13,TRBV27,TRBJ2-5
TGTGCCAGCAGCCACAGGCTCCCTGAGGCCAACGTCCTGACTTTC,CASSHRLPEANVLTF,NA,NA,15,TRBV14,TRBJ2-6
TGTGCCAGCAGCTTAGCGCATGACCTCTACGAGCAGTACTTC,CASSLAHDLYEQYF,NA,few,14,TRBV7-9,TRBJ2-7
TGCGCCAGCAGTGTGGGGGAGACACCTTCCTACAATGAGCAGTTCTTC,CASSVGETPSYNEQFF,NA,NA,16,TRBV10-1,TRBJ2-1
TGTGCCAGCAGCTTGTGGGTGAGGGGGGGGGCCACTGAAGCTTTCTTT,CASSLWVRGGATEAFF,NA,NA,16,TRBV13,TRBJ1-1
TGTGCCAGCAGCCAAGTCCTGAGACCGAACACCGGGGAGCTGTTTTTT,CASSQVLRPNTGELFF,NA,NA,16,TRBV4-2,TRBJ2-2
TGTGCCAGCAGCTTGGGAACGGGACTAGCATCTGGTACGCAGTATTTT,CASSLGTGLASGTQYF,TRBD2,NA,16,TRBV7-3,TRBJ2-3
TGTGCCAGCACCTCCCTCTCCTTGACCTACAATGAGCAGTTCTTC,CASTSLSLTYNEQFF,NA,NA,15,TRBV7-9,TRBJ2-1
TGTGCCAGCAGTTACTCGACGTATCAGTACTTC,CASSYSTYQYF,NA,once,11,TRBV6-2/TRBV6-3,TRBJ2-4
TGTGCCAGCAGTTACTCGGGGGGGCCAATCGGCGAGCAGTACTTC,CASSYSGGPIGEQYF,NA,NA,15,TRBV6-5,TRBJ2-7
TGTGCTAGTGGTCCAAATGGGACAGCAAAATCTTACGAGCAGTACTTC,CASGPNGTAKSYEQYF,TRBD1,NA,16,TRBV12-5,TRBJ2-7
TGTGCCAGCAGCCAACGAATGAGCTCCTACAATGAGCAGTTCTTC,CASSQRMSSYNEQFF,NA,NA,15,TRBV4-2,TRBJ2-1
TGCGCCAGCAGCCTCCGGGGGGGTGAGACCCAGTACTTC,CASSLRGGETQYF,TRBD2,NA,13,TRBV4-1,TRBJ2-5
TGCAGCGTTGACGGTAGCGCCGGCTACGAGCAGTACTTC,CSVDGSAGYEQYF,NA,few,13,TRBV29-1,TRBJ2-7
TGTGCCAGCAGTCCCGGGAGGACCTACGAGCAGTACTTC,CASSPGRTYEQYF,TRBD2,few,13,TRBV7-9,TRBJ2-7
TGTGCCTGGAGTTACATGACGGGCATGAACACTGAAGCTTTCTTT,CAWSYMTGMNTEAFF,NA,NA,15,TRBV30,TRBJ1-1
TGTGCCAGCAGTTATGCCGGGACAGGGCGGACCGGGGAGCTGTTTTTT,CASSYAGTGRTGELFF,TRBD1,NA,16,TRBV27,TRBJ2-2
TGTGCCAGCAGCTTCCCTTCAATGCATACGCAGTATTTT,CASSFPSMHTQYF,NA,NA,13,TRBV7-8,TRBJ2-3
TGTGCCAGCAGTTTCCTGGTGGGGTCCTACGAGCAGTACTTC,CASSFLVGSYEQYF,NA,NA,14,TRBV27,TRBJ2-7
TGCGCCAGCAGCCAAGGAGCTTATGCGGACACTGAAGCTTTCTTT,CASSQGAYADTEAFF,NA,NA,15,TRBV4-1,TRBJ1-1
TGTGCCATCAGTGTTCGGGGGGCCCCGAATGAAAAACTGTTTTTT,CAISVRGAPNEKLFF,NA,NA,15,TRBV10-3,TRBJ1-4
TGTGCCAGCAGCCCCCAGGGGCGCACTGAAGCTTTCTTT,CASSPQGRTEAFF,NA,NA,13,TRBV14,TRBJ1-1
TGTGCCAGCGGCCTCCGTTCAGGGGGCGAGCAGTACTTC,CASGLRSGGEQYF,TRBD1,NA,13,TRBV27,TRBJ2-7
TGTGCCTGGAGTGAAACAGCCGACGAGCAGTACTTC,CAWSETADEQYF,NA,NA,12,TRBV30,TRBJ2-7
TGCAGCGTTGAAGACTACGAGCAGTACTTC,CSVEDYEQYF,NA,NA,10,TRBV29-1,TRBJ2-7
TGTGCCAGCAGCGGGGGGTTCTCCTACGAGCAGTACTTC,CASSGGFSYEQYF,NA,NA,13,TRBV5-4,TRBJ2-7
TGTGCCAGCAGCAGACGGGACAGCTACAATGAGCAGTTCTTC,CASSRRDSYNEQFF,TRBD1,NA,14,TRBV11-2,TRBJ2-1
TGTGCCAGCAGCTGCTCGGGACAGGGGGCGGGTGAGACCCAGTACTTC,CASSCSGQGAGETQYF,TRBD1,NA,16,TRBV7-3,TRBJ2-5
TGTGCCAGCAGTTTTCTTGACAGGAGCACAGATACGCAGTATTTT,CASSFLDRSTDTQYF,NA,NA,15,TRBV28,TRBJ2-3
TGTGCCAGCAGTCTAGAGGCCGTGGGGGGGAGCTCCTACAATGAGCAGTTCTTC,CASSLEAVGGSSYNEQFF,TRBD2,NA,18,TRBV7-9,TRBJ2-1
TGCAGTGCTAGAGTCCCGGACAGGCCCTATGGCTACACCTTC,CSARVPDRPYGYTF,TRBD1,once,14,TRBV20-1,TRBJ1-2
TGCGCCAGCAGGGGGTCTAGCCATGGCTACACCTTC,CASRGSSHGYTF,NA,NA,12,TRBV4-1,TRBJ1-2
TGCAGTGCTAGGGCGACTAGCGGGGGGTCTTACGCGCAGTATTTT,CSARATSGGSYAQYF,TRBD2,once,15,TRBV20-1,TRBJ2-3
TGTGCCAGCAGCTTAGTGGGCAGCGGCCAAGAGACCCAGTACTTC,CASSLVGSGQETQYF,NA,NA,15,TRBV7-6,TRBJ2-5
TGTGCCAGCAGCTTATCAGTTTATCTTGAAAAACTGTTTTTT,CASSLSVYLEKLFF,NA,NA,14,TRBV7-2,TRBJ1-4
TGTGCCACCAGTGATCGGGACAGCTACGAGCAGTACTTC,CATSDRDSYEQYF,TRBD1,NA,13,TRBV24-1,TRBJ2-7
TGCAGCGTTTTTGTGCATGACTCCTACGAGCAGTACTTC,CSVFVHDSYEQYF,NA,NA,13,TRBV29-1,TRBJ2-7
TGTGCCAGCAGTCCAGGGGGACTAGCTTTCGAGACCCAGTACTTC,CASSPGGLAFETQYF,TRBD2,NA,15,TRBV11-2,TRBJ2-5